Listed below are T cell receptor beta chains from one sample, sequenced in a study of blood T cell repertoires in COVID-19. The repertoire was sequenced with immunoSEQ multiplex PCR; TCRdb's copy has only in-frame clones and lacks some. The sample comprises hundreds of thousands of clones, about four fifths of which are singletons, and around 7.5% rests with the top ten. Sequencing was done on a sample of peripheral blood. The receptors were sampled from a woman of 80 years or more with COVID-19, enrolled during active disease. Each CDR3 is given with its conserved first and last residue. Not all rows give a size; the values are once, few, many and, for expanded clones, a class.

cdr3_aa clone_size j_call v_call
CASSLARLPQFF NA TRBJ2-1 TRBV5-8
CAWSPTQGPYYGYTF NA TRBJ1-2 TRBV30
CASFPGQGNTGELFF NA TRBJ2-2 TRBV18
CASRGTGTVLYGYTF NA TRBJ1-2 TRBV21-1
CASGWTGDSPLHF NA TRBJ1-6 TRBV12-5
CASSIAPTTGRLPYGYTF NA TRBJ1-2 TRBV19
CASSEPGQGKTQYF NA TRBJ2-5 TRBV6-1
CATSRGQGDGGQPQHF few TRBJ1-5 TRBV15
CASSEHTGSGELFF NA TRBJ2-2 TRBV6-4
CASSLAVAGGNIQYF NA TRBJ2-4 TRBV5-4
CAISESMAGAYNEQFF NA TRBJ2-1 TRBV10-3
CASSLRNEQFF NA TRBJ2-1 TRBV27
CATRGDSPLHF NA TRBJ1-6 TRBV7-9
CATYGQTGQDRLGGYTF once TRBJ1-2 TRBV15
CASSYRGHTGYTF NA TRBJ1-2 TRBV6-5
CASSSTGTGPYGYTF NA TRBJ1-2 TRBV5-1
CAWSFAGSNQPQHF NA TRBJ1-5 TRBV30
CASSPAGRPNTGELFF NA TRBJ2-2 TRBV4-1
CASSSPGQGSNTEAFF NA TRBJ1-1 TRBV6-5
CASSLAAGISYEQYF few TRBJ2-7 TRBV5-4
CASSFPGEYTEAFF NA TRBJ1-1 TRBV5-1
CASSPGTHRSNQPQHF NA TRBJ1-5 TRBV5-8
CASRIPGTGTNYGYTF NA TRBJ1-2 TRBV19
CASSATGSGGYTF NA TRBJ1-2 TRBV11-2
CASSQETGPTGELFF once TRBJ2-2 TRBV4-2
CASGGTGRNNEQFF NA TRBJ2-1 TRBV6-5
CASTLTSGSWNNEQFF NA TRBJ2-1 TRBV28
CASSSKLGGNQPQHF NA TRBJ1-5 TRBV7-2